A selection of T cell receptor beta chains follows, all from one sample in a study of response to subunit inactivated influenza vaccine. TCRdb analysed the RT-PCR reads with MiXCR anew, one entry per CDR3 protein. The sample has about 520,000 distinct CDR3 sequences, less than 7.5% seen once. The input for sequencing was PBMCs from blood, taken roughly 24 months after vaccination. Receptor source: a man aged 45 to 70 who received an inactivated influenza vaccine. The CDR3 runs from the conserved cysteine through the conserved F or W. A D gene is named only where the DNA matches it firmly. Size values are once, few and many counts, or a class for expanded clones, and some rows have none.

D gene: TRBD2; V gene: TRBV4-2; clone size: few; J gene: TRBJ2-7; CDR3 DNA: TGTGCCAGCAGCCAAGACCAAAGCGGGAGGACGGTCGAGCAGTACTTC; CDR3 protein: CASSQDQSGRTVEQYF
D gene: -; V gene: TRBV12-3/TRBV12-4; clone size: many; J gene: TRBJ1-2; CDR3 DNA: TGTGCCAGCAGTTTCGAGGGCACAGGCTACACCTTC; CDR3 protein: CASSFEGTGYTF
D gene: TRBD2; V gene: TRBV20-1; clone size: once; J gene: TRBJ2-3; CDR3 DNA: TGCTGTGCCCAGGCTGCTAGCGGGAGGGATAGGACAGATACGCAGTATTTT; CDR3 protein: CCAQAASGRDRTDTQYF
D gene: -; V gene: TRBV15; clone size: many; J gene: TRBJ1-2; CDR3 DNA: TGTGCCACGTGGCCCGGGGTGGCGAACTATGGCTACACCTTC; CDR3 protein: CATWPGVANYGYTF
D gene: -; V gene: TRBV12-3/TRBV12-4; clone size: many; J gene: TRBJ2-1; CDR3 DNA: TGTGCCAGCAGCTCCAGTGGATTCGATGAGCAGTTCTTC; CDR3 protein: CASSSSGFDEQFF
D gene: -; V gene: TRBV18; clone size: many; J gene: TRBJ2-1; CDR3 DNA: TGTGCCAGCTCAGACGTAGGCAATGAGCAGTTCTTC; CDR3 protein: CASSDVGNEQFF
D gene: -; V gene: TRBV24-1; clone size: few; J gene: TRBJ2-1; CDR3 DNA: TGTGCCACCAGTGACTTGATCTCAAGCTATACCTACAATGAGCAGTTCTTC; CDR3 protein: CATSDLISSYTYNEQFF
D gene: -; V gene: TRBV7-6; clone size: -; J gene: TRBJ2-5; CDR3 DNA: TGTGCCAGCAGCCGCCAAAGGGGGGGCCAAGAGACCCAGTACTTC; CDR3 protein: CASSRQRGGQETQYF
D gene: -; V gene: TRBV3-1; clone size: -; J gene: TRBJ2-7; CDR3 DNA: TGTGCCAGCAGCCCAGGTCGGCAGGGGGGAACCTACGAGCAGTACTTC; CDR3 protein: CASSPGRQGGTYEQYF
D gene: -; V gene: TRBV7-3; clone size: -; J gene: TRBJ2-2; CDR3 DNA: TGTGCCAGCAGGACTAGGGTTTTTCCCGGGGAGCTGTTTTTT; CDR3 protein: CASRTRVFPGELFF
D gene: -; V gene: TRBV5-1; clone size: many; J gene: TRBJ2-3; CDR3 DNA: TGCGCCAGCAGCTTGGGAAGCCACCAAGATACGCAGTATTTT; CDR3 protein: CASSLGSHQDTQYF
D gene: -; V gene: TRBV24-1; clone size: many; J gene: TRBJ1-5; CDR3 DNA: TGTGCCACCAGTGATTCGGAGAATTTT; CDR3 protein: CATSDSENF
D gene: -; V gene: TRBV7-9; clone size: few; J gene: TRBJ2-7; CDR3 DNA: TGTGCCAGCAGCTTTACAGAGTCCTACGAGCAGTACTTC; CDR3 protein: CASSFTESYEQYF
D gene: -; V gene: TRBV11-2; clone size: few; J gene: TRBJ2-2; CDR3 DNA: TGTGCCAGCAGCAGACGGGGACATCCGAACACCGGGGAGCTGTTTTTT; CDR3 protein: CASSRRGHPNTGELFF
D gene: -; V gene: TRBV27; clone size: -; J gene: TRBJ2-6; CDR3 DNA: TGTGCCAGCAAGGCACAGTTCTCTGGGGCCAACGTCCTGACTTTC; CDR3 protein: CASKAQFSGANVLTF
D gene: -; V gene: TRBV5-1; clone size: -; J gene: TRBJ2-1; CDR3 DNA: TGCGCCAGCAGCTTGGCCCCCAACAGCGGGTCCGACAATGAGCAGTTCTTC; CDR3 protein: CASSLAPNSGSDNEQFF
D gene: -; V gene: TRBV5-6; clone size: few; J gene: TRBJ2-3; CDR3 DNA: TGTGCCAGCAGCCCCTACCTCTTAAGCACAGATACGCAGTATTTT; CDR3 protein: CASSPYLLSTDTQYF
D gene: -; V gene: TRBV6-1; clone size: few; J gene: TRBJ2-2; CDR3 DNA: TGTGCCAGCAGCAGGGGAAGAGTGAACACCGGGGAGCTGTTTTTT; CDR3 protein: CASSRGRVNTGELFF
D gene: -; V gene: TRBV12-3/TRBV12-4; clone size: many; J gene: TRBJ1-6; CDR3 DNA: TGTGCCAGCAGGTCAAATTCACCCCTCCACTTT; CDR3 protein: CASRSNSPLHF
D gene: TRBD1; V gene: TRBV7-2; clone size: few; J gene: TRBJ1-2; CDR3 DNA: TGTGCCAGCAGCTCCAAGGGGGCGAGTAACTATGGCTACACCTTC; CDR3 protein: CASSSKGASNYGYTF
D gene: -; V gene: TRBV7-9; clone size: many; J gene: TRBJ1-2; CDR3 DNA: TGTGCCAGCAGCTTATCGCGGCATGACTATGGCTACACCTTC; CDR3 protein: CASSLSRHDYGYTF
D gene: -; V gene: TRBV7-8; clone size: -; J gene: TRBJ2-1; CDR3 DNA: TGTGCCAGCAGCCCCAGGCGGTGTGATACCTCCTACAATGAGCAGTTCTTC; CDR3 protein: CASSPRRCDTSYNEQFF
D gene: TRBD1; V gene: TRBV12-3/TRBV12-4; clone size: -; J gene: TRBJ2-1; CDR3 DNA: TGTGCCAGCACCCGGGACAGTGGGCTTTACAATAAGCAGTTCTTC; CDR3 protein: CASTRDSGLYNKQFF
D gene: -; V gene: TRBV20-1; clone size: -; J gene: TRBJ2-1; CDR3 DNA: TGCAGTGCCGTTCGGCGGTGGTATGAGCAGTTCTTC; CDR3 protein: CSAVRRWYEQFF
D gene: TRBD2; V gene: TRBV4-3; clone size: many; J gene: TRBJ2-5; CDR3 DNA: TGCGCCAGCAGCCAAAAAGGGACTAGCGGACAAGAGACCCAGTACTTC; CDR3 protein: CASSQKGTSGQETQYF
D gene: -; V gene: TRBV5-1; clone size: -; J gene: TRBJ2-2; CDR3 DNA: TGCGCCAGCAGCTTGGCCGCTGCAGGGGGGAGCACCGGGGAGCTGTTTTTT; CDR3 protein: CASSLAAAGGSTGELFF
D gene: -; V gene: TRBV16; clone size: many; J gene: TRBJ1-5; CDR3 DNA: TGTGCCAGCAGTCATCAATCTAGCAATCAGCCCCAGCATTTT; CDR3 protein: CASSHQSSNQPQHF
D gene: TRBD1; V gene: TRBV28; clone size: -; J gene: TRBJ2-7; CDR3 DNA: TGTGCCAGCAGCCCTTTAGGGACAGCGCTTTTCGAGCAGTACTTC; CDR3 protein: CASSPLGTALFEQYF
D gene: -; V gene: TRBV12-3/TRBV12-4; clone size: many; J gene: TRBJ1-6; CDR3 DNA: TGTGCCAGCAGTTTTGGAGGGTTTCGATCACCCCTCCACTTT; CDR3 protein: CASSFGGFRSPLHF
D gene: -; V gene: TRBV10-3; clone size: -; J gene: TRBJ1-5; CDR3 DNA: TGTGCCATCAGTGTGGGGCGCAATCAGCCCCAGCATTTT; CDR3 protein: CAISVGRNQPQHF
D gene: -; V gene: TRBV27; clone size: -; J gene: TRBJ2-2; CDR3 DNA: TGTGCCAGCAGTCCCACAACCCCGAGCGCACTCCTCACCGGGGAGCTGTTTTTT; CDR3 protein: CASSPTTPSALLTGELFF
D gene: -; V gene: TRBV28; clone size: many; J gene: TRBJ2-7; CDR3 DNA: TGTGCCAGCAGGATAGACAGAGGGATCAACGAGCAGTACTTC; CDR3 protein: CASRIDRGINEQYF
D gene: -; V gene: TRBV20-1; clone size: many; J gene: TRBJ2-3; CDR3 DNA: TGCAGTGCTAGCAGGCAGGGTAGGGCAGATACGCAGTATTTT; CDR3 protein: CSASRQGRADTQYF
D gene: TRBD2; V gene: TRBV6-1; clone size: many; J gene: TRBJ2-1; CDR3 DNA: TGTGCCAGCAGTCTCCGAAGTCTAGCGGGAGTGTCTGAGCAGTTCTTC; CDR3 protein: CASSLRSLAGVSEQFF
D gene: TRBD2; V gene: TRBV7-8; clone size: many; J gene: TRBJ2-7; CDR3 DNA: TGTGCCAGCAGCTTCCTCTCGACTAGCCATCCCTACGAGCAGTACTTC; CDR3 protein: CASSFLSTSHPYEQYF